The source of this TCR beta chain is a study of neurological immune-mediated disorders. The time point is: longitudinal time-point 1 (baseline). This clonotype was detected ten times or more. Trimming pared 0 bases from V and 7 bases from J, leaving 17 bases between. The germline V gene encodes CDR1 MGHRA and CDR2 YSYEKL. The CDR3 sequence is 16 residues long. Template-switch 5'RACE cDNA synthesis added a 10-nucleotide unique molecular identifier. Each CDR3 protein gets one entry after TCRdb re-called the 5' RACE reads with MiXCR. The sample has around 71,000 distinct CDR3 sequences, approximately 13% seen once; the top ten hold approximately 4.2%.

Sequencing input: PBMCs. The chain combines TRBV4-1 with TRBJ2-3, with D maybe TRBD2 (6 bases). This sequence was found in a female donor with HTLV-1-associated myelopathy (HAM/TSP). The CDR3: CASSQDTTSLGYTQYF. DNA for the CDR3: TGCGCCAGCAGCCAAGATACAACTAGCTTGGGTTATACGCAGTATTTT.